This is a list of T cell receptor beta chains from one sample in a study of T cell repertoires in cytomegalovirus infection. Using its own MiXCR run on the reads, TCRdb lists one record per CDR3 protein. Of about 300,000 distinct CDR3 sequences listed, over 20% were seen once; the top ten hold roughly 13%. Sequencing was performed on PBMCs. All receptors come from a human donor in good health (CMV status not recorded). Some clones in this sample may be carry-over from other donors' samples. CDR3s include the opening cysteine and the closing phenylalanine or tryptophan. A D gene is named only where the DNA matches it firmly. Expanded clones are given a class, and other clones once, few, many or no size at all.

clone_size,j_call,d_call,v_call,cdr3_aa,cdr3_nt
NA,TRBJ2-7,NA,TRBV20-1,CSAVAQRALVEQYF,TGCAGTGCCGTGGCGCAGAGGGCCCTGGTAGAGCAGTACTTC
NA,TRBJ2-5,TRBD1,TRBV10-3,CAISESTGTGETQYF,TGTGCCATCAGTGAGTCAACCGGGACAGGGGAGACCCAGTACTTC
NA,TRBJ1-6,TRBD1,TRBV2,CASSRRQGTSPLHF,TGTGCCAGCAGCCGTAGACAGGGGACTTCACCCCTCCACTTT
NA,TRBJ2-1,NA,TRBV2,CASRGRSSYNEQFF,TGTGCCAGCAGAGGCCGAAGCTCCTACAATGAGCAGTTCTTC
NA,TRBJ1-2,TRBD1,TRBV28,CASRGQDYYGYTF,TGTGCCAGCAGGGGACAGGACTACTATGGCTACACCTTC
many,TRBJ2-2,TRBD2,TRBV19,CASSNVAGGTPGELFF,TGTGCCAGTAGTAATGTCGCGGGAGGTACTCCCGGGGAGCTGTTTTTT
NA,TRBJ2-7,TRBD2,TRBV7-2,CASSLEMTSGLNSYEQYF,TGTGCCAGCAGCTTAGAAATGACTAGCGGATTAAACTCCTACGAGCAGTACTTC
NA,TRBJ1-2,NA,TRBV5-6,CASSLDPGANYGYTF,TGTGCCAGCAGCTTGGATCCCGGAGCTAACTATGGCTACACCTTC
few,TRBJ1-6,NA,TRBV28,CASSLPRSPLHF,TGTGCCAGCAGTCTGCCTCGGTCACCCCTCCACTTT
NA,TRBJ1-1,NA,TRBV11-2,CASSFWGSFMNTEAFF,TGTGCCAGCAGCTTTTGGGGCTCGTTCATGAACACTGAAGCTTTCTTT
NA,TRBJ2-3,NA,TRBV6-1,CASSDAPGHPSTDTQYF,TGTGCCAGCAGTGACGCTCCGGGACACCCTAGCACAGATACGCAGTATTTT
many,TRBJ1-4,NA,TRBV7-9,CASSLFGRHDEKLFF,TGTGCCAGCAGCTTGTTTGGCAGACACGATGAAAAACTGTTTTTT
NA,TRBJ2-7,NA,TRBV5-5,CASTEGGYEQYF,TGTGCCAGCACCGAGGGGGGGTACGAGCAGTACTTC
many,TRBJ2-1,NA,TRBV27,CASSLNHYSYNEQFF,TGTGCCAGCAGTTTAAACCACTACTCCTACAATGAGCAGTTCTTC
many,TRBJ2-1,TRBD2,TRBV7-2,CASSFGLAGVEQFF,TGTGCCAGCAGCTTCGGACTAGCGGGAGTTGAGCAGTTCTTC
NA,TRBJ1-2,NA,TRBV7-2,CASSLMAGSVGYTF,TGTGCCAGCAGCTTGATGGCAGGATCGGTTGGCTACACCTTC
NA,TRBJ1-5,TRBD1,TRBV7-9,CASSLASGTGNQPQHF,TGTGCCAGCAGCTTAGCGAGCGGGACAGGGAATCAGCCCCAGCATTTT
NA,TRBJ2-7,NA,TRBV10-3,CAISRVGDSYEQYF,TGTGCCATCAGCCGGGTGGGGGACTCCTACGAGCAGTACTTC
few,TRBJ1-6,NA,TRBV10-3,CAISEPTGANNSPLHF,TGTGCCATCAGTGAACCGACGGGGGCAAATAATTCACCCCTCCACTTT
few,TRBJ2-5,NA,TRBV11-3,CASRHGKGRMETQYF,TGTGCCAGCAGACACGGGAAAGGTCGTATGGAGACCCAGTACTTC
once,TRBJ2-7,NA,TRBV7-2,CASSSSRGLSYEQYF,TGTGCCAGCAGCTCTTCACGGGGGTTGAGCTACGAGCAGTACTTC
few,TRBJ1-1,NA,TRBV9,CASTTGVDTEAFF,TGTGCCAGCACCACCGGGGTGGACACTGAAGCTTTCTTT
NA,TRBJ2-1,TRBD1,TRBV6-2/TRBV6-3,CASSYVKGAGNEQFF,TGTGCCAGCAGTTACGTGAAGGGGGCTGGAAATGAGCAGTTCTTC
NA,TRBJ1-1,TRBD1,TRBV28,CASTTNEPGQDYTEAFF,TGTGCCAGCACAACGAATGAACCGGGACAGGATTACACTGAAGCTTTCTTT
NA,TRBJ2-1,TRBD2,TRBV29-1,CSVGLAEPTPYNEQFF,TGCAGCGTTGGCCTAGCGGAACCTACTCCCTACAATGAGCAGTTCTTC
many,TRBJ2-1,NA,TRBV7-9,CASSHGGPYNEQFF,TGTGCCAGCAGCCACGGGGGGCCTTACAATGAGCAGTTCTTC
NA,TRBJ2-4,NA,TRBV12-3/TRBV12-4,CASSLDTWVAKNIQYF,TGTGCCAGCAGTTTAGATACCTGGGTAGCCAAAAACATTCAGTACTTC
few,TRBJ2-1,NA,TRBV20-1,CSASGSGGDEQFF,TGCAGTGCTAGTGGGTCAGGGGGGGATGAGCAGTTCTTC
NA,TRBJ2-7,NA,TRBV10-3,CAISRPPAPYEQYF,TGTGCCATCAGTAGACCCCCAGCCCCCTACGAGCAGTACTTC
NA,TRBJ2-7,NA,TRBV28,CASSVLRAEPYEQYF,TGTGCCAGCAGTGTCCTCCGGGCGGAGCCCTACGAGCAGTACTTC
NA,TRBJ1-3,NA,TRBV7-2,CASSLAYSGNTIYF,TGTGCCAGCAGCTTGGCGTACAGCGGAAACACCATATATTTT
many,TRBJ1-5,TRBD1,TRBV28,CASSFLGTGSSQPQHF,TGTGCCAGCAGTTTTCTAGGGACAGGGTCTTCTCAGCCCCAGCATTTT
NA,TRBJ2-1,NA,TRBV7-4,CASSPWGTDNEQFF,TGTGCCAGCAGCCCATGGGGTACGGACAATGAGCAGTTCTTC
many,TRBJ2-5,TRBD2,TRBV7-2,CASSRTGIAGGSLRETQYF,TGTGCCAGCAGCCGCACAGGAATAGCGGGAGGGTCATTGCGAGAGACCCAGTACTTC
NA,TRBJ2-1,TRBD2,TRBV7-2,CASTPRPSGRIGYYNEQFF,TGTGCCAGCACCCCTCGACCGAGCGGGAGGATCGGCTACTACAATGAGCAGTTCTTC
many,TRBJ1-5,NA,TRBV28,CASSLWGQPQHF,TGTGCCAGCAGTTTATGGGGCCAGCCCCAGCATTTT
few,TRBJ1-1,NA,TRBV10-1,CASSGGGRTEAFF,TGCGCCAGCAGTGGAGGAGGGAGAACTGAAGCTTTCTTT
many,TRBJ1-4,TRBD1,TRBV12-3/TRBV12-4,CASRTGTGGEKLFF,TGTGCCAGCAGAACCGGGACAGGGGGTGAAAAACTGTTTTTT
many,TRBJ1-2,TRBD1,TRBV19,CASSTRQGYGYTF,TGTGCCAGTAGTACGCGACAGGGGTATGGCTACACCTTC
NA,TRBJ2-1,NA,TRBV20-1,CSARRQGKDEQFF,TGCAGTGCTAGACGTCAGGGTAAGGATGAGCAGTTCTTC
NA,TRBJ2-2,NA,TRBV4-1,CASTAATGELFF,TGCGCCAGCACGGCGGCCACCGGGGAGCTGTTTTTT
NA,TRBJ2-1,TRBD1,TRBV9,CASRGTGETGEQFF,TGTGCCAGCAGGGGGACAGGGGAAACGGGTGAGCAGTTCTTC
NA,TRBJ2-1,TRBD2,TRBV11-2,CATQVGGALSSYNEQFF,TGTGCCACCCAGGTCGGGGGGGCATTAAGCTCCTACAATGAGCAGTTCTTC
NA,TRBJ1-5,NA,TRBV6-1,CASRAYDASNQPQHF,TGTGCCAGCAGGGCTTACGACGCAAGCAATCAGCCCCAGCATTTT
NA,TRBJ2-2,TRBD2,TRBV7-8,CASSKTGGNTGELFF,TGTGCCAGCAGTAAAACGGGGGGGAACACCGGGGAGCTGTTTTTT
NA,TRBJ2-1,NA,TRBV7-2,CASSFGGTSYNEQFF,TGTGCCAGCAGCTTTGGCGGCACCTCCTACAATGAGCAGTTCTTC
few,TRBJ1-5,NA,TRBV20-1,CSARRGYNQPQHF,TGCAGTGCACGAAGGGGATACAATCAGCCCCAGCATTTT
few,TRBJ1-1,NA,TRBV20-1,CSATTGFNTEAFF,TGCAGTGCTACCACAGGGTTTAACACTGAAGCTTTCTTT